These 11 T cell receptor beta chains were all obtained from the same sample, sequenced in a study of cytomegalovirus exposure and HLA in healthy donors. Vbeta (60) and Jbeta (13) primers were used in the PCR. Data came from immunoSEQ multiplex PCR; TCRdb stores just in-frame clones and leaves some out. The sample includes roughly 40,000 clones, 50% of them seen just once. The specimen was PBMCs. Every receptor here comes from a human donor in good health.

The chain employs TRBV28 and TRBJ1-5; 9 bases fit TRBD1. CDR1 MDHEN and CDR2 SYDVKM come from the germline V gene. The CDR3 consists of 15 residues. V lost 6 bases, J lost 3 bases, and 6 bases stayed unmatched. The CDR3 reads CASSPGDRDNQPQHF. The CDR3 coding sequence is TGTGCCAGCAGCCCAGGGGACAGGGACAATCAGCCCCAGCATTTT.

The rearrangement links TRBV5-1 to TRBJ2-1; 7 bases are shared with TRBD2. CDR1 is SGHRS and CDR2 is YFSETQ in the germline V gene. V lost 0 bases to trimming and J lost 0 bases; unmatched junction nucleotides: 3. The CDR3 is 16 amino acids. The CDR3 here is CASSLAGGSSYNEQFF. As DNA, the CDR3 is TGCGCCAGCAGCTTGGCCGGCGGGAGCTCCTACAATGAGCAGTTCTTC. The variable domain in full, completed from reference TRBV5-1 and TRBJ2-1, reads KAGVTQTPRYLIKTRGQQVTLSCSPISGHRSVSWYQQTPGQGLQFLFEYFSETQRNKGNFPGRFSGRQFSNSRSEMNVSTLELGDSALYLCASSLAGGSSYNEQFFGPGTRLTVL.

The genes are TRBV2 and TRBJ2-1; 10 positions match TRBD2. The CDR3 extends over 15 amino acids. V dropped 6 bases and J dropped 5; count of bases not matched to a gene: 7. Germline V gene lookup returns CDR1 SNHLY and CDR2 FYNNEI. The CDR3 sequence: CASRPRTSGNNEQFF. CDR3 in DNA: TGTGCCAGCAGACCCAGGACTAGCGGAAACAATGAGCAGTTCTTC.

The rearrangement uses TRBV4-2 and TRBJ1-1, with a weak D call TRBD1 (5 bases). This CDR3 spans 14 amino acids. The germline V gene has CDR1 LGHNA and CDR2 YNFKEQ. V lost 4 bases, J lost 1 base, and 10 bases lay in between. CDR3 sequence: CASSRIQENTEAFF. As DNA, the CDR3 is TGTGCCAGCAGCCGCATACAGGAGAACACTGAAGCTTTCTTT.

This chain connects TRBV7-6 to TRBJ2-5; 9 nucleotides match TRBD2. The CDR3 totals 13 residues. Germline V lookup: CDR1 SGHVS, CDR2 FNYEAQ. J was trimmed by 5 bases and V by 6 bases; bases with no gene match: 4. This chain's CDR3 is CASSAGGGETQYF. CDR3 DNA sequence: TGTGCCAGCAGTGCGGGGGGGGGCGAGACCCAGTACTTC.

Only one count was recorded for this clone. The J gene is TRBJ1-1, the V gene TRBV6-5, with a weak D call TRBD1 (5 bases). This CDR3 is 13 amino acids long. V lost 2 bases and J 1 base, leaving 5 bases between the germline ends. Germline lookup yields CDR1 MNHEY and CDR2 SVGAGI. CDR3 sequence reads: CASSYGQNTEAFF. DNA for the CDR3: TGTGCCAGCAGTTACGGACAGAACACTGAAGCTTTCTTT.

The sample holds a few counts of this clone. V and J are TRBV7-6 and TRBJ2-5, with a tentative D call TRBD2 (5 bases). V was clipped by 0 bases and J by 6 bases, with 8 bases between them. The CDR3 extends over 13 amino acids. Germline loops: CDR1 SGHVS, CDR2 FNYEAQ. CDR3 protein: CASSLAGVKTQYF. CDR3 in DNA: TGTGCCAGCAGCTTAGCGGGAGTAAAGACCCAGTACTTC.

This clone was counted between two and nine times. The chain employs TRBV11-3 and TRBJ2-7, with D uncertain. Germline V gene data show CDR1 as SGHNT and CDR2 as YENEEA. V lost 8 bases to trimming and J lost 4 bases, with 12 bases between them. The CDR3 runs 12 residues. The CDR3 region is CASRGSPYEQYF. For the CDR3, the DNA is TGTGCCAGCCGCGGCAGCCCTTACGAGCAGTACTTC.

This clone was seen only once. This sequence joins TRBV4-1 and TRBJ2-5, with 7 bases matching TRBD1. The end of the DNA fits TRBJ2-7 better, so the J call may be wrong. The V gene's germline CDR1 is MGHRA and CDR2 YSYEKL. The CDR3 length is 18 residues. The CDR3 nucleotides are TGCGCCAGCAGCCCCCAGCTATGGAGAGGGGGCCCTACCTACGAGCAGTACTTC. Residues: CASSPQLWRGGPTYEQYF.

As DNA, the CDR3 is TGTGCCAGAAGCTGGGACAGTAAGTACATTCAGTACTTC. This gives the protein CARSWDSKYIQYF. The J gene is TRBJ2-4, the V gene TRBV5-3, with 7 positions matching TRBD1. TRBV5-3 is assigned to the ORF class and has an uncertain function. The trim removed 3 bases at V and 8 bases at J, leaving 5 bases unmatched. The CDR3 runs 13 residues.

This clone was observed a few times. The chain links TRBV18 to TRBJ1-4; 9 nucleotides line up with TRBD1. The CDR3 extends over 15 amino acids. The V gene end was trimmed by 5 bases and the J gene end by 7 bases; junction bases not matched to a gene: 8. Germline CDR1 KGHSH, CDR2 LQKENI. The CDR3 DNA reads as TGTGCCAGCTCATCGAACAGGGGGCCGGTTGAAAAACTGTTTTTT. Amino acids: CASSSNRGPVEKLFF.